Listed below are T cell receptor beta chains from one sample, sequenced in a study of blood T cells in healthy people across ages. TCRdb itself ran the 5' RACE reads through MiXCR, one entry per CDR3 protein. The top ten hold 28% of the sample, which has about 830,000 distinct CDR3 sequences, approximately 59% seen once. Sequencing was carried out using blood. The receptors were gathered from a man aged 30 to 45 in good health. CDR3s include the opening cysteine and the closing phenylalanine or tryptophan. D genes are given only for firm matches. A clone size is listed for some rows: how often the clone was seen (once, few, many), or a class if it is expanded.

>TRBV20-1|.|.|TRBJ2-7
TGCAGTGCTAGAGATGCGGAGAGGACCTACGAGCAGTACTTC
CSARDAERTYEQYF
>TRBV4-3|few|TRBD1|TRBJ2-7
TGCGCCAGCAGCCAGGCCCCCGGACAGGATTCCTACGAGCAGTACTTC
CASSQAPGQDSYEQYF
>TRBV20-1|.|TRBD1|TRBJ1-3
TGCAGTGCTAGTACCGACAGGGATAGCTCTGGAAACACCATATATTTT
CSASTDRDSSGNTIYF
>TRBV20-1|.|.|TRBJ2-3
TGCAGTGCTGAACAGGGCGGGGGCACAGATACGCAGTATTTT
CSAEQGGGTDTQYF
>TRBV3-1|.|.|TRBJ2-7
TGTGCCAGCAGCCAAGATGCGGCCTCCTCCTACGAGCAGTACTTC
CASSQDAASSYEQYF
>TRBV12-3/TRBV12-4|.|.|TRBJ2-6
TGTGCCAGCAGTTTTAGGGACCCTGGGGCCAACGTCCTGACTTTC
CASSFRDPGANVLTF
>TRBV20-1|once|.|TRBJ1-6
TGCAGTGCTGTCCGGGCCCGGAATTCACCCCTCCACTTT
CSAVRARNSPLHF
>TRBV5-1|.|.|TRBJ2-3
TGCGCCAGCAGCTTGCGTTTCGGGGGCCCCACAGATACGCAGTATTTT
CASSLRFGGPTDTQYF
>TRBV20-1|.|TRBD2|TRBJ2-3
TGCAGTGCACCCCGAGCGGGGTTGAGATCCACTGATACGCAGTATTTT
CSAPRAGLRSTDTQYF
>TRBV11-2|.|TRBD2|TRBJ2-1
TGTGCCAGCAGCTTAGATCTTGGGAGGGGCCCCTACAATGAGCAGTTCTTC
CASSLDLGRGPYNEQFF
>TRBV14|.|.|TRBJ1-2
TGTGCCAGCAGCCAAGAGGACCCCGAGGGCTATGGCTACACCTTC
CASSQEDPEGYGYTF
>TRBV27|.|.|TRBJ1-2
TGTGCCAGTAGTGGCTCACGGGGAGAAAGAGGCTACACCTTC
CASSGSRGERGYTF
>TRBV12-3/TRBV12-4|once|.|TRBJ1-4
TGTGCCAGCCGGGTTGCAGGGAAGGCAACTAATGAAAAACTGTTTTTT
CASRVAGKATNEKLFF
>TRBV7-6|.|TRBD2|TRBJ2-1
TGTGCCAGCAGCCTACTAGCGCTGTGGGACGATGAGCAGTTCTTC
CASSLLALWDDEQFF
>TRBV30|.|.|TRBJ2-5
TGTGCCTGGAGCCCGCAGCAAGAGACCCAGTACTTC
CAWSPQQETQYF
>TRBV20-1|few|.|TRBJ2-6
TGCAGTGCCAATGTTATGACAGTTGGGGCCAACGTCCTGACTTTC
CSANVMTVGANVLTF
>TRBV29-1|few|.|TRBJ2-1
TGCAGCGTTACCGACACCAACCTATACAATGAGCAGTTCTTC
CSVTDTNLYNEQFF
>TRBV7-2|.|.|TRBJ2-1
TGTGCCAGCAGCTTAGTCGGACGGATCTACAATGAGCAGTTCTTC
CASSLVGRIYNEQFF
>TRBV27|few|.|TRBJ2-3
TGTGCCAGCAGTTTCCCCACAGATACGCAGTATTTT
CASSFPTDTQYF